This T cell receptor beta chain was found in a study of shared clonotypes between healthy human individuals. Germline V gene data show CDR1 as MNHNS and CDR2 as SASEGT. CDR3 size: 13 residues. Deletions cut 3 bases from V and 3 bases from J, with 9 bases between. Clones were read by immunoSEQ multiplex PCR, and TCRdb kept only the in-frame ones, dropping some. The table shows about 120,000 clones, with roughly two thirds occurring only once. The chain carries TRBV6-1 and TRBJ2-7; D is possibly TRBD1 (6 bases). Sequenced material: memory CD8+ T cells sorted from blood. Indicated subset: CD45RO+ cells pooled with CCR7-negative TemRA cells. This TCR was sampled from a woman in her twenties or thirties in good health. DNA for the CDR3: TGTGCCAGCAGTGATGGCAGGGGCTACGAGCAGTACTTC. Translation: CASSDGRGYEQYF.